This T cell receptor (beta chain) was obtained from a study of T cell repertoires in cytomegalovirus infection. About the research overall: Based on public TCR beta signatures, there were indications of CMV infection and of a matching HLA type.

Each CDR3 protein is one row after TCRdb ran MiXCR on the reads. This table holds some 680,000 distinct CDR3 sequences, less than 40% found once. This CDR3 spans 15 amino acids. Germline V gene sequence: CDR1 MNHEY, CDR2 SMNVEV (reference sequence). After removal of 5 bases from V and 8 bases from J, the junction contained 11 bases not matched to a gene. The TCR originated in a human donor in good health (CMV status not recorded). Some clones in this sample may be carry-over from other donors' samples. This chain joins TRBV27 and TRBJ1-4, with TRBD1 matching 7 bases. Source material: PBMCs. The CDR3 reads CASSQIQGTGEKLFF. DNA for the CDR3: TGTGCCAGCAGTCAAATACAGGGGACGGGAGAAAAACTGTTTTTT.